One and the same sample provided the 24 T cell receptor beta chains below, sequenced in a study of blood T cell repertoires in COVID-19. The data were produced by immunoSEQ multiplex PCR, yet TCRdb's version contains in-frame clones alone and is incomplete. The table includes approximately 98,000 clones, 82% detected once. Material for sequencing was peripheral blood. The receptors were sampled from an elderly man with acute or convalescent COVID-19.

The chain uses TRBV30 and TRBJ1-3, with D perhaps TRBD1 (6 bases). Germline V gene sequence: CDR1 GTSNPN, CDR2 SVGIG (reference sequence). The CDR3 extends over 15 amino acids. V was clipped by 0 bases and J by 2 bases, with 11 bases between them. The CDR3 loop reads CAWSVRGAAGNTIYF. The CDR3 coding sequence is TGTGCCTGGAGTGTACGGGGGGCTGCTGGAAACACCATATATTTT. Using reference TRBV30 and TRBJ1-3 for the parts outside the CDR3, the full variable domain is SQTIHQWPATLVQPVGSPLSLECTVEGTSNPNLYWYRQAAGRGLQLLFYSVGIGQISSEVPQNLSASRPQDRQFILSSKKLLLSDSGFYLCAWSVRGAAGNTIYFGEGSWLTVV.

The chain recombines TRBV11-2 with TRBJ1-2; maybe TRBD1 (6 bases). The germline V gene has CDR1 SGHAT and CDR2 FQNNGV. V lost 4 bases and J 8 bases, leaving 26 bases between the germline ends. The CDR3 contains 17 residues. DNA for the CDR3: TGTGCCAGCAGCTATCACGGGGTGGCAGGGGTCACGCGGGGCTACACCTTC. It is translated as CASSYHGVAGVTRGYTF.

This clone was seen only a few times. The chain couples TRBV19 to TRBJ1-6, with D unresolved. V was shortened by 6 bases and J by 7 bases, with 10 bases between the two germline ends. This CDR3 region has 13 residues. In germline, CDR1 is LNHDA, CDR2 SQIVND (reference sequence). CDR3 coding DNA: TGTGCCAGTAGCCTCTATGAGAATTCACCCCTCCACTTT. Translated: CASSLYENSPLHF. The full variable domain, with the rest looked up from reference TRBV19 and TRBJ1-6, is DGGITQSPKYLFRKEGQNVTLSCEQNLNHDAMYWYRQDPGQGLRLIYYSQIVNDFQKGDIAEGYSVSREKKESFPLTVTSAQKNPTAFYLCASSLYENSPLHFGNGTRLTVT.

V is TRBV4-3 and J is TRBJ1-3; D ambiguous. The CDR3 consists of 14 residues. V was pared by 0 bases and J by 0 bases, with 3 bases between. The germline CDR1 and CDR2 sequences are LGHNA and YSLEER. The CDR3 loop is CASSQEYSGNTIYF. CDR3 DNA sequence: TGCGCCAGCAGCCAAGAATACTCTGGAAACACCATATATTTT.

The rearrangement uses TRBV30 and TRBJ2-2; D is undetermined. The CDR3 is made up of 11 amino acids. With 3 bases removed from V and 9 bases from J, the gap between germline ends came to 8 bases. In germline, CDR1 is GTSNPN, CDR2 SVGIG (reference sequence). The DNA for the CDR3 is TGTGCCTGGAGGGGCTTTCGGGAGCTGTTTTTT. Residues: CAWRGFRELFF.

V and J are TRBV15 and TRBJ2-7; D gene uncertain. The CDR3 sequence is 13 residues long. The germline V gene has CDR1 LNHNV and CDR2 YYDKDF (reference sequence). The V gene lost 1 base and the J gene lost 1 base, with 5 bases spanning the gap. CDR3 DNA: TGTGCCACCAGCAGAGCCCCTTCCTACGAGCAGTACTTC. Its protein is CATSRAPSYEQYF.

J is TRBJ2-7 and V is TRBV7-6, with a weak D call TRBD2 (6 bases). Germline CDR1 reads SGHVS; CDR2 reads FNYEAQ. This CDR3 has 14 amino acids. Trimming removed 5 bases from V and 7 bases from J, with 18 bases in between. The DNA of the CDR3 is TGTGCCAGCAGCCTACTAAGGCAGGAGGGGGAGCAGTACTTC. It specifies CASSLLRQEGEQYF.

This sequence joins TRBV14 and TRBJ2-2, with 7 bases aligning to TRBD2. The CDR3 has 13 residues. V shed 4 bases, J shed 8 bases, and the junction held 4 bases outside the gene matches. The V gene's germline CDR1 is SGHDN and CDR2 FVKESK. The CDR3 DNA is TGTGCCAGCAGCCGGACTAGGTTAGGGGAGCTGTTTTTT. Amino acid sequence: CASSRTRLGELFF. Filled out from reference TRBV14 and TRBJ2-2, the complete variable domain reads EAGVTQFPSHSVIEKGQTVTLRCDPISGHDNLYWYRRVMGKEIKFLLHFVKESKQDESGMPNNRFLAERTGGTYSTLKVQPAELEDSGVYFCASSRTRLGELFFGEGSRLTVL.

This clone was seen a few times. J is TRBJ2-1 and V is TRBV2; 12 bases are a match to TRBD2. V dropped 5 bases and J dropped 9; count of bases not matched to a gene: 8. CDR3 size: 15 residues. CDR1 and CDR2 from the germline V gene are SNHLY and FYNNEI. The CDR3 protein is CASSFLAGGTGEQFF. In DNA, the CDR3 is TGTGCCAGCAGTTTTCTAGCGGGGGGGACCGGTGAGCAGTTCTTC.

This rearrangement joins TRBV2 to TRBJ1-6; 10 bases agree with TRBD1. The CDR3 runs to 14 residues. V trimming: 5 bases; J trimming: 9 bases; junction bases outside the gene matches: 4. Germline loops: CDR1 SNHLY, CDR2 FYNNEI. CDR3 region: CASSLDRGGSPLHF. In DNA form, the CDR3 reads TGTGCCAGCAGTTTGGACAGGGGGGGTTCACCCCTCCACTTT.

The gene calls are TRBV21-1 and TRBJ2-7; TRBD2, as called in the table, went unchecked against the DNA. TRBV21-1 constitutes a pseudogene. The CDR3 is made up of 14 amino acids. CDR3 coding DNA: TGTGCCAGCAGCAGACGGGACTGCACCTACGAGCAGTACTTC. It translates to CASSRRDCTYEQYF.

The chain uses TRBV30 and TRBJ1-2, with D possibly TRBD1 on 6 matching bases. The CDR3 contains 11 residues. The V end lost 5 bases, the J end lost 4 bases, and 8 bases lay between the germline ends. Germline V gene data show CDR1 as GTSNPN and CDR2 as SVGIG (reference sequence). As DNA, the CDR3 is TGTGCCTGGGGGGGCCCCTATGGCTACACCTTC. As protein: CAWGGPYGYTF.

Written as DNA, the CDR3 is TGCGCCAGCAGCTCGGGACAGGGGGCAACCGGGGAGCTGTTTTTT. Protein: CASSSGQGATGELFF. The rearrangement links TRBV5-1 to TRBJ2-2, with 12 bases matching TRBD1. Germline V lookup: CDR1 SGHRS, CDR2 YFSETQ. The J segment lost 5 bases and the V segment lost 3 bases, leaving 2 bases of the junction unmatched. The CDR3 has 15 residues. Looking up the rest from reference TRBV5-1 and TRBJ2-2 gives the full variable domain: KAGVTQTPRYLIKTRGQQVTLSCSPISGHRSVSWYQQTPGQGLQFLFEYFSETQRNKGNFPGRFSGRQFSNSRSEMNVSTLELGDSALYLCASSSGQGATGELFFGEGSRLTVL.

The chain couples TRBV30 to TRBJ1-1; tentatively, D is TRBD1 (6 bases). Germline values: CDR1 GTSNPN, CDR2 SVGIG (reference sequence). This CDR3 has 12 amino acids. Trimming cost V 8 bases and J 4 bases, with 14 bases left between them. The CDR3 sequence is CAGNRARTEAFF. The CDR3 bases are TGTGCCGGGAACAGGGCCCGCACTGAAGCTTTCTTT.

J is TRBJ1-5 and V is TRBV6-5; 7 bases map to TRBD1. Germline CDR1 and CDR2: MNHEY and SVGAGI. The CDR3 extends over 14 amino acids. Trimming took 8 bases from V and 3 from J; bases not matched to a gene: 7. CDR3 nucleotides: TGTGCCAGCCTTAGGGACAGCAACAATCAGCCCCAGCATTTT. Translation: CASLRDSNNQPQHF.

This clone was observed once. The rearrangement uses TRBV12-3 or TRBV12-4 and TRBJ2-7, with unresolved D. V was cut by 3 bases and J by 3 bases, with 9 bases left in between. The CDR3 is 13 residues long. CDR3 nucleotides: TGTGCCAGCAGTTTTCAGGATGGCTACGAGCAGTACTTC. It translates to CASSFQDGYEQYF.

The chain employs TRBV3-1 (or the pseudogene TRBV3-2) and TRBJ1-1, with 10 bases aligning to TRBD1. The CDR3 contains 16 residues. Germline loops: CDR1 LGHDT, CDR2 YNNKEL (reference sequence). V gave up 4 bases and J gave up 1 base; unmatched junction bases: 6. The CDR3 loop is CASSLRGTGANTEAFF. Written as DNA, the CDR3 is TGTGCCAGCAGCCTAAGGGGGACAGGGGCGAACACTGAAGCTTTCTTT.

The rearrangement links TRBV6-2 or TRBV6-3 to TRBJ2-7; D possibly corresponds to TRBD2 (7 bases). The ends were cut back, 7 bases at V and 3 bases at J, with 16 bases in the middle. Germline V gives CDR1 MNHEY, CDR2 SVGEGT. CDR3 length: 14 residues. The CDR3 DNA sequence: TGTGCCAGCACCCCGCCGGGGGGCCGCTACGAGCAGTACTTC. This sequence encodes CASTPPGGRYEQYF.

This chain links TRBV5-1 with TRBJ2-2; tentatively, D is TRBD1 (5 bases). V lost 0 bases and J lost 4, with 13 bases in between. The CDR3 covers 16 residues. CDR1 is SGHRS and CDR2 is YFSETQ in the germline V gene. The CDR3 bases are TGCGCCAGCAGCTTGGGACAGACTTCGGGCACCGGGGAGCTGTTTTTT. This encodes CASSLGQTSGTGELFF.

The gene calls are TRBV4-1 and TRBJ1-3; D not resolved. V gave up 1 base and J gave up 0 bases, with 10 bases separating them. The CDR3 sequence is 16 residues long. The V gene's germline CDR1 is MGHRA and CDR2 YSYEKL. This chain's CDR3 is CASSQGLGVSGNTIYF. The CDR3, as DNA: TGCGCCAGCAGCCAAGGGTTGGGAGTCTCTGGAAACACCATATATTTT.

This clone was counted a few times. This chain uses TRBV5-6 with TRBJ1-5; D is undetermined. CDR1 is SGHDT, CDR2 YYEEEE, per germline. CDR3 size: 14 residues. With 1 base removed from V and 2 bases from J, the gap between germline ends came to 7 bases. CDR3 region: CASSLTSGNQPQHF. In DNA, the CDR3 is TGTGCCAGCAGCTTGACGAGTGGCAATCAGCCCCAGCATTTT. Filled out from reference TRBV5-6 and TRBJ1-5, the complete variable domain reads DAGVTQSPTHLIKTRGQQVTLRCSPKSGHDTVSWYQQALGQGPQFIFQYYEEEERQRGNFPDRFSGHQFPNYSSELNVNALLLGDSALYLCASSLTSGNQPQHFGDGTRLSIL.

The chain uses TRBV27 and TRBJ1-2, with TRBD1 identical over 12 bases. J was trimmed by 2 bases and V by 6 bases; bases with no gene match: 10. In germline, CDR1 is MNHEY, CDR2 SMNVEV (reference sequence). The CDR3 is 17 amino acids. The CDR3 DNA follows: TGTGCCAGCAGGACTCCGGGACAGGGGGCCGTCAACTATGGCTACACCTTC. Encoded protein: CASRTPGQGAVNYGYTF.

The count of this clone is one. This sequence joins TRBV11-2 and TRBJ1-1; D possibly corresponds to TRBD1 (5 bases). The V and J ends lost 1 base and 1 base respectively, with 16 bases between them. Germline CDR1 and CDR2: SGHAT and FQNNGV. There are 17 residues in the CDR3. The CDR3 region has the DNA TGTGCCAGCAGCTTAGGGGGCCGGCCGGGGGGGAACACTGAAGCTTTCTTT. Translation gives CASSLGGRPGGNTEAFF.

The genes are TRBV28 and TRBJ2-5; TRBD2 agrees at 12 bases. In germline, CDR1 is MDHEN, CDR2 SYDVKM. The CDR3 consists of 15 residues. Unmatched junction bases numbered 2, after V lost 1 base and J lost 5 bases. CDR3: CASSLYLAGGETQYF. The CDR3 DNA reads TGTGCCAGCAGTTTATATCTAGCGGGAGGGGAGACCCAGTACTTC.